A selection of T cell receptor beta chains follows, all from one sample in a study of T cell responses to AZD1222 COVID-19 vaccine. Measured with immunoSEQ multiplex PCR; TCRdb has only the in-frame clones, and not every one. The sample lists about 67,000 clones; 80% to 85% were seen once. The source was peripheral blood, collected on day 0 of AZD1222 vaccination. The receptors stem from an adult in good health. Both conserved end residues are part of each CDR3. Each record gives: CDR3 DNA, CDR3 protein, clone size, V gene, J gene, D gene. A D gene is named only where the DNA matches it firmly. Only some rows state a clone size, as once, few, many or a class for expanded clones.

CDR3nt: TGCGCCAGCGGGGGAGACAGGGGGTATCGGTATGGCTACACCTTC; CDR3aa: CASGGDRGYRYGYTF; abundance: .; v_gene: TRBV10-1; j_gene: TRBJ1-2; d_gene: TRBD1
CDR3nt: TGTGCCAGCAGTTTATATTGGGGGGGACTAGCGGGAGATGAGCAGTACTTC; CDR3aa: CASSLYWGGLAGDEQYF; abundance: .; v_gene: TRBV27; j_gene: TRBJ2-7; d_gene: TRBD2
CDR3nt: TGTGCCACTATAAGTTATGGGTTGGGCACTGAAGCTTTCTTT; CDR3aa: CATISYGLGTEAFF; abundance: .; v_gene: TRBV19; j_gene: TRBJ1-1; d_gene: .
CDR3nt: TGTGCCAGCAGCTCCCCCCGGACAGGGGATAACTATGGCTACACCTTC; CDR3aa: CASSSPRTGDNYGYTF; abundance: .; v_gene: TRBV28; j_gene: TRBJ1-2; d_gene: TRBD1
CDR3nt: TGTGCCACCAGCAGAGATATGAGCAATCAGCCCCAGCATTTT; CDR3aa: CATSRDMSNQPQHF; abundance: .; v_gene: TRBV15; j_gene: TRBJ1-5; d_gene: .
CDR3nt: TGTGCCAGCAGCTATGGACAGGGATCGAACACCGGGGAGCTGTTTTTT; CDR3aa: CASSYGQGSNTGELFF; abundance: .; v_gene: TRBV7-9; j_gene: TRBJ2-2; d_gene: TRBD1
CDR3nt: TGTGCCAGTAGTATATCAGGGTACACTGAAGCTTTCTTT; CDR3aa: CASSISGYTEAFF; abundance: .; v_gene: TRBV19; j_gene: TRBJ1-1; d_gene: .
CDR3nt: TGTGCCAGCGGAAACGGGAGGGGCACTGAAGCTTTCTTT; CDR3aa: CASGNGRGTEAFF; abundance: few; v_gene: TRBV12-3/TRBV12-4; j_gene: TRBJ1-1; d_gene: .
CDR3nt: TGTGCCAGCAGTTTGTCAGGGAACGATGAAAAACTGTTTTTT; CDR3aa: CASSLSGNDEKLFF; abundance: .; v_gene: TRBV28; j_gene: TRBJ1-4; d_gene: .
CDR3nt: TGTGCCAGCAGCTATGGGCCGGTAAACTACGAGCAGTACTTC; CDR3aa: CASSYGPVNYEQYF; abundance: .; v_gene: TRBV6-5; j_gene: TRBJ2-7; d_gene: .
CDR3nt: TGTGCCAGCAGCCTACAGGGAGTTCAGCCCCAGCATTTT; CDR3aa: CASSLQGVQPQHF; abundance: .; v_gene: TRBV7-2; j_gene: TRBJ1-5; d_gene: .
CDR3nt: TGTGCCAGCAGCCCCAACCCGGGACAGGGGAGCGAGCAGTTCTTC; CDR3aa: CASSPNPGQGSEQFF; abundance: .; v_gene: TRBV6-4; j_gene: TRBJ2-1; d_gene: TRBD1
CDR3nt: TGTGCCAGCAGCCGCTCGGGGACTAGCGGGGGGGCGCGGGAGACCCAGTACTTC; CDR3aa: CASSRSGTSGGARETQYF; abundance: .; v_gene: TRBV7-9; j_gene: TRBJ2-5; d_gene: TRBD2
CDR3nt: TGTGCCAGCTCATCCGACAGGGGCAATCAGCCCCAGCATTTT; CDR3aa: CASSSDRGNQPQHF; abundance: .; v_gene: TRBV18; j_gene: TRBJ1-5; d_gene: TRBD1
CDR3nt: TGTGCCACCAGCAGGGAGGACTATGGCTACACCTTC; CDR3aa: CATSREDYGYTF; abundance: .; v_gene: TRBV24-1; j_gene: TRBJ1-2; d_gene: .
CDR3nt: TGTGCCAGCAGCTTTCCAGGGGGAGACGGCTACACCTTC; CDR3aa: CASSFPGGDGYTF; abundance: .; v_gene: TRBV5-4; j_gene: TRBJ1-2; d_gene: TRBD1
CDR3nt: TGTGCCTCAAAAAGGGGGAACACTGAAGCTTTCTTT; CDR3aa: CASKRGNTEAFF; abundance: once; v_gene: TRBV30; j_gene: TRBJ1-1; d_gene: .
CDR3nt: TGTGCCATCAGCAGCGGGACAGCAGAAGCTTTCTTT; CDR3aa: CAISSGTAEAFF; abundance: once; v_gene: TRBV10-3; j_gene: TRBJ1-1; d_gene: TRBD1
CDR3nt: TGTGCCAGTAGTGATACAGGGTTTTATGGCTACACCTTC; CDR3aa: CASSDTGFYGYTF; abundance: .; v_gene: TRBV19; j_gene: TRBJ1-2; d_gene: .
CDR3nt: TGTGCCTTGACTAGCGGGAACACCGGGGAGCTGTTTTTT; CDR3aa: CALTSGNTGELFF; abundance: .; v_gene: TRBV30; j_gene: TRBJ2-2; d_gene: TRBD2
CDR3nt: TGTGCTCTCCTTCAAAGATCGGGATTTCACTATGGCTACACCTTC; CDR3aa: CALLQRSGFHYGYTF; abundance: .; v_gene: TRBV7-7; j_gene: TRBJ1-2; d_gene: .
CDR3nt: TGTGCCTGGAGTAGGCGGGAGGGCTGGGTCTACGAGCAGTACTTC; CDR3aa: CAWSRREGWVYEQYF; abundance: many; v_gene: TRBV30; j_gene: TRBJ2-7; d_gene: TRBD2
CDR3nt: TGTGCCAGCAGCCCAGCAGGGGGGCGCACCGGGGAGCTGTTTTTT; CDR3aa: CASSPAGGRTGELFF; abundance: .; v_gene: TRBV7-2; j_gene: TRBJ2-2; d_gene: .
CDR3nt: TGTGCCAGCATAGGACGCATGAACACTGAAGCTTTCTTT; CDR3aa: CASIGRMNTEAFF; abundance: .; v_gene: TRBV6-5; j_gene: TRBJ1-1; d_gene: .
CDR3nt: TGTGCCAGCAGCTCCGAAGAGACCCAGTACTTC; CDR3aa: CASSSEETQYF; abundance: .; v_gene: TRBV6-5; j_gene: TRBJ2-5; d_gene: .
CDR3nt: TGTGCCAGCAGCTGGGGGGCTGGCACTGAAGCTTTCTTT; CDR3aa: CASSWGAGTEAFF; abundance: .; v_gene: TRBV7-3; j_gene: TRBJ1-1; d_gene: .
CDR3nt: TGCAGCGTTATGGGACAGGGGAGGAATGAGCAGTTCTTC; CDR3aa: CSVMGQGRNEQFF; abundance: few; v_gene: TRBV29-1; j_gene: TRBJ2-1; d_gene: TRBD1
CDR3nt: TGTGCCAGCAGCCTTAATCCGGGACAGGGTATTCGGAACACTGAAGCTTTCTTT; CDR3aa: CASSLNPGQGIRNTEAFF; abundance: .; v_gene: TRBV14; j_gene: TRBJ1-1; d_gene: TRBD1
CDR3nt: TGCGCCAGCAGCAGGACTAGCGGGAGTACCGGGGAGCTGTTTTTT; CDR3aa: CASSRTSGSTGELFF; abundance: .; v_gene: TRBV4-3; j_gene: TRBJ2-2; d_gene: TRBD2
CDR3nt: TGTGCCAGCAGTGACTACTACAACAATGAGCAGTTCTTC; CDR3aa: CASSDYYNNEQFF; abundance: .; v_gene: TRBV6-4; j_gene: TRBJ2-1; d_gene: .
CDR3nt: TGTGCCACCAGCAGAGGAATAGACAGTCCTTATGGCTACACCTTC; CDR3aa: CATSRGIDSPYGYTF; abundance: .; v_gene: TRBV15; j_gene: TRBJ1-2; d_gene: .
CDR3nt: TGTGCCAGCAGCCGAACGGGTTTGAACACTGAAGCTTTCTTT; CDR3aa: CASSRTGLNTEAFF; abundance: .; v_gene: TRBV14; j_gene: TRBJ1-1; d_gene: .
CDR3nt: TGTGCCAGCAGCAGGACTGGAAACTACGAGCAGTACTTC; CDR3aa: CASSRTGNYEQYF; abundance: .; v_gene: TRBV6-2/TRBV6-3; j_gene: TRBJ2-7; d_gene: .
CDR3nt: TGTGCCAGCAGCCAAGGGGGGTTTTTCTACACCTTC; CDR3aa: CASSQGGFFYTF; abundance: few; v_gene: TRBV4-2; j_gene: TRBJ1-2; d_gene: .
CDR3nt: TGTGCCAGCAGTCTACCAAACGCAGATACGCAGTATTTT; CDR3aa: CASSLPNADTQYF; abundance: .; v_gene: TRBV12-3/TRBV12-4; j_gene: TRBJ2-3; d_gene: .
CDR3nt: TGTGCCAGCAGCCAAGGGGACACCTTAATCGGTGAAAAACTGTTTTTT; CDR3aa: CASSQGDTLIGEKLFF; abundance: .; v_gene: TRBV3-1/TRBV3-2; j_gene: TRBJ1-4; d_gene: .
CDR3nt: TGCAGCGTTGACAGAAAGGGAAGGTCGGCAGATACGCAGTATTTT; CDR3aa: CSVDRKGRSADTQYF; abundance: .; v_gene: TRBV29-1; j_gene: TRBJ2-3; d_gene: .
CDR3nt: TGTGCCTGGAACGACAATCCCTATGGCTACACCTTC; CDR3aa: CAWNDNPYGYTF; abundance: .; v_gene: TRBV30; j_gene: TRBJ1-2; d_gene: .
CDR3nt: TGCGCCAGCAGGTATCAGGGGGTGGACTATGGCTACACCTTC; CDR3aa: CASRYQGVDYGYTF; abundance: .; v_gene: TRBV5-1; j_gene: TRBJ1-2; d_gene: TRBD1
CDR3nt: TGTGCCAGCAGTGAATACACAAGGGACCGGGAAGCTTTCTTT; CDR3aa: CASSEYTRDREAFF; abundance: .; v_gene: TRBV6-1; j_gene: TRBJ1-1; d_gene: .
CDR3nt: TGTGCCGTCAGGGTTTATGGTGGGGCCAACGTCCTGACTTTC; CDR3aa: CAVRVYGGANVLTF; abundance: .; v_gene: TRBV10-3; j_gene: TRBJ2-6; d_gene: .
CDR3nt: TGTGCCAGCAACCCGACGCGTACGATTTCCCAGCATTTT; CDR3aa: CASNPTRTISQHF; abundance: many; v_gene: TRBV6-2/TRBV6-3; j_gene: TRBJ1-5; d_gene: .
CDR3nt: TGTGCCAGCAGCCCGAACGCGGACGAGCAGTACTTC; CDR3aa: CASSPNADEQYF; abundance: .; v_gene: TRBV7-3; j_gene: TRBJ2-7; d_gene: .
CDR3nt: TGTGCCAGCAGCCCCCTGGCTGGGGTATACAATTCACCCCTCCACTTT; CDR3aa: CASSPLAGVYNSPLHF; abundance: .; v_gene: TRBV9; j_gene: TRBJ1-6; d_gene: .
CDR3nt: TGTGCCAGCTCACCGACAGGGGGAGATTCACCCCTCCACTTT; CDR3aa: CASSPTGGDSPLHF; abundance: .; v_gene: TRBV18; j_gene: TRBJ1-6; d_gene: TRBD1
CDR3nt: TGCAGCGTTGAAAGTTCAAGAGGCTACACCTTC; CDR3aa: CSVESSRGYTF; abundance: .; v_gene: TRBV29-1; j_gene: TRBJ1-2; d_gene: .
CDR3nt: TGTGCCAGCAGTCGCAGGGGGGCTGGTCAGCCCCAGCATTTT; CDR3aa: CASSRRGAGQPQHF; abundance: .; v_gene: TRBV28; j_gene: TRBJ1-5; d_gene: TRBD1
CDR3nt: TGTGCCAGCAGCCTCCCGAACAGGGATACGGACGAGCAGTACTTC; CDR3aa: CASSLPNRDTDEQYF; abundance: .; v_gene: TRBV7-9; j_gene: TRBJ2-7; d_gene: .
CDR3nt: TGCAGCGTCTCCGGGACAGGGGGCTACGAGCAGTACTTC; CDR3aa: CSVSGTGGYEQYF; abundance: .; v_gene: TRBV29-1; j_gene: TRBJ2-7; d_gene: TRBD1
CDR3nt: TGTGCCAGCAGTTTGGGTGACCCAGGTGAGGGGAAGTACAATGAGCAGTTCTTC; CDR3aa: CASSLGDPGEGKYNEQFF; abundance: .; v_gene: TRBV28; j_gene: TRBJ2-1; d_gene: .
CDR3nt: TGTGCCTTTCTGGACAGGGGGGATGGCTACACCTTC; CDR3aa: CAFLDRGDGYTF; abundance: .; v_gene: TRBV30; j_gene: TRBJ1-2; d_gene: TRBD1
CDR3nt: TGTGCCAGCTCAGCTACTGAGGTCGGTCAGCCCCAGCATTTT; CDR3aa: CASSATEVGQPQHF; abundance: .; v_gene: TRBV18; j_gene: TRBJ1-5; d_gene: .
CDR3nt: TGTGCCAGCAGCCAAGATAGAGGTAGCGGGAGCTCCTACGAGCAGTACTTC; CDR3aa: CASSQDRGSGSSYEQYF; abundance: .; v_gene: TRBV3-1/TRBV3-2; j_gene: TRBJ2-7; d_gene: TRBD2
CDR3nt: TGTGCCAGTAGACTAGCGGGAGTAACTGAGCAGTTCTTC; CDR3aa: CASRLAGVTEQFF; abundance: .; v_gene: TRBV19; j_gene: TRBJ2-1; d_gene: TRBD2
CDR3nt: TGTGCCAGCAGTTTACCCGGGGCGCGCAATCAGCCCCAGCATTTT; CDR3aa: CASSLPGARNQPQHF; abundance: .; v_gene: TRBV28; j_gene: TRBJ1-5; d_gene: .